This paragraph covers one T cell receptor (beta chain) sequence. This specimen comes from a study of blood T cell repertoires in COVID-19. Looking at the study overall: The United States, Italy and Spain were the sources of the acute and convalescent COVID-19 samples. Sources were T cells, B-cell-depleted T cells, or PBMCs; the material itself was cDNA or gDNA.

Germline loops: CDR1 LNHNV, CDR2 YYDKDF (reference sequence). Trimming stripped 8 bases from V and 1 base from J, with 5 bases between. The CDR3 loop spans 11 amino acids. In the study's own analysis: Estimation of nucleated cell counts relied on the amplification of reference gene primers. Clones were read by immunoSEQ multiplex PCR, and TCRdb kept only the in-frame ones, dropping some. V and J calls and clone size are given by that table; D and trimming were obtained from the DNA. The sample carries 200,000 to 250,000 clones, about 80% recorded once. The material sequenced was peripheral blood. This receptor was identified in an elderly man with acute or convalescent COVID-19. The rearrangement joins TRBV15 to TRBJ1-2; D uncertain. CDR3 in amino acids: CATLRNYGYTF. As DNA, the CDR3 is TGTGCCACCCTACGTAACTATGGCTACACCTTC. Full variable domain (missing parts from reference TRBV15 and TRBJ1-2): DAMVIQNPRYQVTQFGKPVTLSCSQTLNHNVMYWYQQKSSQAPKLLFHYYDKDFNNEADTPDNFQSRRPNTSFCFLDIRSPGLGDTAMYLCATLRNYGYTFGSGTRLTVV.